The 8 T cell receptor beta chains in this list originate from one sample, sequenced in a study of shared clonotypes between healthy human individuals. Using immunoSEQ multiplex PCR, the repertoire was profiled, and TCRdb retains in-frame clones only, with some absent. The sample gives roughly 640,000 clones, approximately 74% of which show up once; under 2% is in the top ten. Sequences were obtained from memory CD4+ T cells sorted from blood. This sample's subset: CD45RA-negative fraction. These receptors all stem from a woman aged 30 to 39 in good health.

The CDR3 spells CASSRTAGTSGFDTQYF. The CDR3 bases are TGTGCCAGCAGCCGTACCGCCGGGACTAGCGGGTTTGATACGCAGTATTTT. The chain uses TRBV5-5 and TRBJ2-3; 12 bases fit TRBD2. The germline CDR1 and CDR2 sequences are SGHKS and YYEKEE (reference sequence). The CDR3 contains 17 residues. V lost 4 bases to trimming and J lost 6 bases; unmatched junction nucleotides: 12.

This clone was observed a few times. The chain has TRBV15 and TRBJ2-3; TRBD2 agrees at 7 bases. Germline trimming cut 0 bases from V and 6 bases from J; bases unmatched to any gene: 6. This CDR3 contains 15 residues. CDR1 is LNHNV and CDR2 is YYDKDF in the germline V gene (reference sequence). CDR3 protein: CATSRDRGGSDTQYF. DNA for the CDR3: TGTGCCACCAGCAGAGATAGGGGCGGGAGTGATACGCAGTATTTT.

The rearrangement links TRBV5-1 to TRBJ2-3, with 12 bases fitting TRBD2. Germline values: CDR1 SGHRS, CDR2 YFSETQ. The CDR3 covers 15 residues. V dropped 4 bases and J dropped 3; count of bases not matched to a gene: 3. CDR3 nucleotides: TGCGCCAGCAGCCCCGGGACTAGCGGGACAGATACGCAGTATTTT. This sequence encodes CASSPGTSGTDTQYF.

The rearrangement joins TRBV7-3 to TRBJ2-3; 7 nucleotides match TRBD2. V trimming: 4 bases; J trimming: 0 bases; junction bases outside the gene matches: 1. The CDR3 has 14 amino acids. The germline V gene has CDR1 SGHTA and CDR2 FQGTGA. CDR3 in amino acids: CASSWGGSTDTQYF. The CDR3 DNA is TGTGCCAGCAGCTGGGGAGGGAGCACAGATACGCAGTATTTT.

The J gene is TRBJ2-1, the V gene TRBV19; 7 bases map to TRBD1. The V segment lost 5 bases and the J segment 6 bases; nucleotides outside the gene matches: 10. CDR3 length equals 15 residues. Looked up from germline, CDR1 is LNHDA and CDR2 is SQIVND (reference sequence). This CDR3 reads CASSPRQGQSNEQFF. CDR3 nucleotides: TGTGCCAGTAGTCCCCGACAGGGTCAAAGCAATGAGCAGTTCTTC.

The rearrangement uses TRBV11-3 and TRBJ2-7, with D tentatively TRBD1 or TRBD2 (5 bases each). This CDR3 contains 15 residues. V lost 5 bases to trimming and J lost 2 bases, with 16 bases between them. Germline lookup yields CDR1 SGHNT and CDR2 YENEEA. This chain's CDR3 is CASSIQTGPPYEQYF. CDR3 sequence (DNA): TGTGCCAGCAGCATACAAACGGGACCCCCCTACGAGCAGTACTTC.

The chain is built from TRBV4-1 and TRBJ2-1, with D unresolved. This CDR3 is built from 15 residues. Between the trimmed V and J ends, which lost 0 bases and 0 bases, there was a span of 6 bases. Germline loops: CDR1 MGHRA, CDR2 YSYEKL. The CDR3 DNA reads TGCGCCAGCAGCCAAGATTCCTTCTCCTACAATGAGCAGTTCTTC. It specifies CASSQDSFSYNEQFF.

A few counts support this clone. V is TRBV30 and J is TRBJ2-5; 7 bases are shared with TRBD1. Germline CDR1 is GTSNPN and CDR2 is SVGIG (reference sequence). This CDR3 region has 13 residues. The V gene end was trimmed by 5 bases and the J gene end by 10 bases; junction bases not matched to a gene: 13. The CDR3, as DNA: TGTGCCTGGGCCGGGACGCCGACAGGGATCCAGTACTTC. Translation: CAWAGTPTGIQYF.